One and the same sample provided the 32 T cell receptor beta chains below, sequenced in a study of cytotoxic CD8 clonotypes in ibrutinib-treated CLL. Libraries were prepared by immunoSEQ multiplex PCR; TCRdb keeps only in-frame clonotypes and omits some of them. Among 50,000 to 65,000 clones listed, more than 70% were seen once. This sample comprised PBMCs, obtained after 12 months of ibrutinib treatment. The receptors shown here come from a human donor with chronic lymphocytic leukemia.

The V call is TRBV11-2, the J call TRBJ1-3; the match to TRBD1 covers 10 bases. This CDR3 is built from 17 residues. In germline, CDR1 is SGHAT, CDR2 FQNNGV. J lost 4 bases, V lost 5 bases, and 11 bases had no gene match. The CDR3 coding sequence is TGTGCCAGCAGCCGCGTATCGACAGGGGGCCTCGGAAACACCATATATTTT. This gives the protein CASSRVSTGGLGNTIYF.

The chain joins TRBV21-1 to TRBJ2-7; TRBD1, the D gene given by the table, was not confirmed from the DNA. TRBV21-1 is listed as a pseudogene. The CDR3 is made up of 14 amino acids. As DNA, the CDR3 is TGTGCCAGCAGCCCCGACAGGGGGCTATACGAGCAGTACTTC. Protein: CASSPDRGLYEQYF.

The chain uses TRBV7-8 and TRBJ2-5, with a tentative D call TRBD1 (6 bases). Trimming took 1 base from V and 4 from J, leaving 13 bases between them. The CDR3 sequence is 15 residues long. Germline CDR1 and CDR2: SGHVS and FQNEAQ. The chain's CDR3 is CASSLVEQGLETQYF. CDR3 in DNA: TGTGCCAGCAGCTTAGTCGAACAGGGTCTAGAGACCCAGTACTTC.

The CDR3 DNA reads TGTGCCAGCAGTTTAAGCGTGCGGACTAGCGGGAACAATGAGCAGTTCTTC. Protein sequence: CASSLSVRTSGNNEQFF. The chain uses TRBV27 and TRBJ2-1; 12 bases map to TRBD2. Trimming removed 2 bases from V and 5 bases from J; junction bases left unmatched: 7. The CDR3 consists of 17 residues. The germline gives CDR1 MNHEY, CDR2 SMNVEV (reference sequence).

This CDR3 is CATSRPGGDRGDEQYF. CDR3 in DNA: TGTGCCACCAGCCGTCCCGGTGGGGACAGGGGGGACGAGCAGTACTTC. This chain connects TRBV15 to TRBJ2-7; 11 nucleotides agree with TRBD1. V dropped 5 bases and J dropped 5; count of bases not matched to a gene: 11. This CDR3 has 16 amino acids. CDR1 and CDR2 (germline): LNHNV, YYDKDF (reference sequence).

This clone appeared a few times. The chain employs TRBV5-4 and TRBJ2-3, with TRBD2 identical over 9 bases. The J segment lost 2 bases and the V segment lost 4 bases, leaving 2 bases of the junction unmatched. CDR1 and CDR2 (germline): SGHNT, YYREEE (reference sequence). The CDR3 totals 14 residues. CDR3 DNA: TGTGCCAGCAGCCTAGCGGGATACACAGATACGCAGTATTTT. This codes for CASSLAGYTDTQYF.

CDR3 loop: CAISDLSPSGNTIYF. For the CDR3, the DNA is TGTGCCATCAGTGACCTCAGCCCCTCTGGAAACACCATATATTTT. The chain is built from TRBV10-3 and TRBJ1-3, with D hard to call. Deletions cut 3 bases from V and 0 bases from J, with 9 bases between. In germline, CDR1 is ENHRY, CDR2 SYGVKD. The CDR3 runs 15 residues.

A single count supports this clone. The chain uses TRBV11-2 and TRBJ2-1; 14 nucleotides match TRBD2. Germline lookup yields CDR1 SGHAT and CDR2 FQNNGV. Losses at the gene ends were 5 bases for V and 2 bases for J; bases not matched to a gene: 11. This CDR3 region has 19 residues. CDR3 region: CASSIHGTSGSVAYNEQFF. Here the CDR3 DNA reads TGTGCCAGCAGCATCCACGGGACTAGCGGGAGTGTGGCCTACAATGAGCAGTTCTTC.

The gene calls are TRBV28 and TRBJ1-3; D is unclear. Trimming took off 3 bases at V and 3 bases at J, with 6 bases between the two ends. Germline V gene sequence: CDR1 MDHEN, CDR2 SYDVKM. This CDR3 is built from 13 residues. For the CDR3, the DNA is TGTGCCAGCAGTTTTGTGGGTGGAAACACCATATATTTT. Amino acid sequence: CASSFVGGNTIYF.

The rearrangement uses TRBV4-1 and TRBJ2-2; D gene uncertain. The CDR3 runs to 15 residues. V lost 1 base and J lost 0, with 6 bases in between. Germline V CDR1 and CDR2: MGHRA, YSYEKL. DNA of the CDR3: TGCGCCAGCAGCCAAGTAATCCCGAACACCGGGGAGCTGTTTTTT. This codes for CASSQVIPNTGELFF.

The chain has TRBV25-1 and TRBJ2-5; 7 bases are a match to TRBD2. The CDR3 contains 14 residues. Germline V gene data show CDR1 as MGHDK and CDR2 as SYGVNS. V dropped 4 bases and J dropped 9; count of bases not matched to a gene: 11. The CDR3 sequence is CASSGEGLRLAQYF. CDR3 bases: TGTGCCAGCAGTGGAGAGGGACTACGGTTAGCCCAGTACTTC. The entire variable domain, with the rest obtained from reference TRBV25-1 and TRBJ2-5, is as follows: EADIYQTPRYLVIGTGKKITLECSQTMGHDKMYWYQQDPGMELHLIHYSYGVNSTEKGDLSSESTVSRIRTEHFPLTLESARPSHTSQYLCASSGEGLRLAQYFGPGTRLLVL.

The chain uses TRBV9 and TRBJ1-2; 10 bases are a match to TRBD1. The CDR3 is 15 residues long. V was pared by 4 bases and J by 8 bases, with 11 bases of the junction left unmatched. Per germline, CDR1 SGDLS and CDR2 YYNGEE. CDR3 region: CASSLSAGTGEGYTF. The CDR3, as DNA: TGTGCCAGCAGCCTCTCCGCCGGGACAGGGGAAGGCTACACCTTC.

This rearrangement joins TRBV7-2 to TRBJ1-1; D remains unclear. The CDR3 runs to 16 residues. Deletions cut 5 bases from V and 3 bases from J, with 19 bases between. Germline values: CDR1 SGHTA, CDR2 FQGNSA. DNA for the CDR3: TGTGCCAGCAGCCGACGGGCGCAAAAGTTGGACACTGAAGCTTTCTTT. This encodes CASSRRAQKLDTEAFF.

The chain joins TRBV5-1 to TRBJ2-5; D remains unclear. Germline V gene lookup returns CDR1 SGHRS and CDR2 YFSETQ. Trimming took 4 bases from V and 8 from J, leaving 9 bases between them. The CDR3 is 11 residues long. The CDR3 sequence: CASSQTFTQYF. The CDR3 nucleotides read TGCGCCAGCAGCCAGACCTTCACCCAGTACTTC.

The rearrangement joins TRBV30 to TRBJ1-1, with D hard to call. CDR1 is GTSNPN, CDR2 SVGIG, per germline (reference sequence). V lost 6 bases and J lost 3, with 14 bases in between. The CDR3 runs 13 residues. This chain's CDR3 is CACRTGRDTEAFF. CDR3 coding DNA: TGTGCCTGCCGGACTGGGCGGGACACTGAAGCTTTCTTT.

The chain uses TRBV10-3 and TRBJ2-1; no definite D call. The V end was cut by 6 bases, the J end by 2 bases, with 8 bases between. The length of the CDR3 is 13 residues. CDR1 and CDR2 (germline): ENHRY, SYGVKD. The CDR3 loop reads CAISLGTYNEQFF. In nucleotides, the CDR3 is TGTGCCATCAGCCTGGGCACCTACAATGAGCAGTTCTTC.

The chain uses TRBV11-2 and TRBJ2-3; D perhaps matches TRBD2 (7 bases). The germline V gene encodes CDR1 SGHAT and CDR2 FQNNGV. The CDR3 extends over 14 amino acids. Trimming cost V 4 bases and J 4 bases, with 12 bases left between them. For the CDR3, the DNA is TGTGCCAGCAGCTCGGGGGGCGGGCCAGATACGCAGTATTTT. It yields the protein CASSSGGGPDTQYF.

This clone was counted only a few times. J is TRBJ2-1 and V is TRBV6-5, with D perhaps TRBD1 (5 bases). Trimming pared 2 bases from V and 4 bases from J, leaving 6 bases between. The CDR3 totals 13 residues. Germline V gene sequence: CDR1 MNHEY, CDR2 SVGAGI. The CDR3 DNA reads as TGTGCCAGCAGTTACAGGGGATACAATGAGCAGTTCTTC. Encoded protein: CASSYRGYNEQFF.

This clone was counted between two and nine times. The chain employs TRBV5-4 and TRBJ2-7, with TRBD2 as a possible D gene (6 bases). Germline-derived CDR1 and CDR2 are SGHNT and YYREEE (reference sequence). The CDR3 extends over 15 amino acids. V was cut by 4 bases and J by 1 base, with 15 bases left in between. CDR3 sequence: CASSQGGWASYEQYF. In nucleotides, the CDR3 is TGTGCCAGCAGCCAGGGAGGTTGGGCGTCCTACGAGCAGTACTTC.

The chain combines TRBV2 with TRBJ2-1, with 13 bases identical to TRBD2. V gave up 5 bases and J gave up 4 bases; unmatched junction bases: 8. The CDR3 covers 17 residues. The germline CDR1 and CDR2 sequences are SNHLY and FYNNEI. DNA for the CDR3: TGTGCCAGCAGTCTTCGACGGACTAGCGGGAGTTACAATGAGCAGTTCTTC. Protein sequence: CASSLRRTSGSYNEQFF. Variable domain in full (rest from reference TRBV2 and TRBJ2-1): EPEVTQTPSHQVTQMGQEVILRCVPISNHLYFYWYRQILGQKVEFLVSFYNNEISEKSEIFDDQFSVERPDGSNFTLKIRSTKLEDSAMYFCASSLRRTSGSYNEQFFGPGTRLTVL.

This clone was seen a handful of times. Written as DNA, the CDR3 is TGTGCCAGCGGAAACTATAGGGGACAGCCCCAGCATTTT. This sequence encodes CASGNYRGQPQHF. The rearrangement links TRBV6-5 to TRBJ1-5; D might be TRBD1 (5 bases). CDR3 length equals 13 residues. Germline V gives CDR1 MNHEY, CDR2 SVGAGI. V was trimmed by 8 bases and J by 7 bases, leaving 15 bases between them.

This chain joins TRBV6-5 and TRBJ2-7; 10 nucleotides align to TRBD2. This CDR3 has 14 amino acids. V lost 4 bases and J lost 3; bases outside the gene matches: 3. Germline V gives CDR1 MNHEY, CDR2 SVGAGI. Written as DNA, the CDR3 is TGTGCCAGCAGTTCCCCTAGCGGGAGCTACGAGCAGTACTTC. Translating it yields CASSSPSGSYEQYF.

CDR3 residues: CATSNMGSNQPQHF. In DNA, the CDR3 is TGTGCCACCAGCAACATGGGGAGCAATCAGCCCCAGCATTTT. The gene calls are TRBV15 and TRBJ1-5; D is undetermined. Germline values: CDR1 LNHNV, CDR2 YYDKDF (reference sequence). Trimming took 4 bases from V and 1 from J, leaving 8 bases between them. The CDR3 spans 14 residues.

The chain is built from TRBV7-3 and TRBJ2-1; the D gene is possibly TRBD1 (6 bases). This CDR3 is built from 16 residues. The germline V gene has CDR1 SGHTA and CDR2 FQGTGA. V was shortened by 5 bases and J by 5 bases, with 19 bases between the two germline ends. The CDR3, as DNA: TGTGCCAGCAGCGCACCGCAGGGGTGGATCCACAATGAGCAGTTCTTC. Its translation is CASSAPQGWIHNEQFF. The variable domain in full, with the rest retrieved from reference TRBV7-3 and TRBJ2-1, is GAGVSQTPSNKVTEKGKYVELRCDPISGHTALYWYRQSLGQGPEFLIYFQGTGAADDSGLPNDRFFAVRPEGSVSTLKIQRTERGDSAVYLCASSAPQGWIHNEQFFGPGTRLTVL.

This clone has just a few counts. The chain combines TRBV5-1 with TRBJ2-1; a possible D gene is TRBD1 (6 bases). The CDR3 has 14 residues. Germline loops: CDR1 SGHRS, CDR2 YFSETQ. Trimming took off 0 bases at V and 2 bases at J, with 6 bases between the two ends. The DNA of the CDR3 is TGCGCCAGCAGCTTGGGACAGGCCTACAATGAGCAGTTCTTC. This codes for CASSLGQAYNEQFF.

The J gene is TRBJ1-5, the V gene TRBV4-1; D is ambiguous. The CDR3 is made up of 14 amino acids. The ends were cut back, 0 bases at V and 5 bases at J, with 8 bases in the middle. In germline, CDR1 is MGHRA, CDR2 YSYEKL. Written as DNA, the CDR3 is TGCGCCAGCAGCCAAGAGAACGGGGATCAGCCCCAGCATTTT. As protein: CASSQENGDQPQHF.

The rearrangement links TRBV29-1 to TRBJ1-1, with TRBD1 matching over 7 bases. The V gene's germline CDR1 is SQVTM and CDR2 ANQGSEA. The ends lost 1 base at V and 4 bases at J; junction bases unmatched: 3. The CDR3 length is 13 residues. The CDR3: CSVEGPGGTEAFF. For the CDR3, the DNA is TGCAGCGTTGAAGGTCCAGGGGGCACTGAAGCTTTCTTT.

The chain uses TRBV7-3 and TRBJ2-3; 9 bases match TRBD2. Per the germline V gene, CDR1 is SGHTA and CDR2 is FQGTGA. The CDR3 sequence is 15 residues long. Trimming removed 0 bases from V and 3 bases from J; junction bases left unmatched: 1. The CDR3 loop is CASSLTLAGTDTQYF. In nucleotides, the CDR3 is TGTGCCAGCAGCTTAACTCTAGCGGGGACAGATACGCAGTATTTT.

The V call is TRBV7-2, the J call TRBJ1-5, with D possibly TRBD1 on 5 matching bases. This CDR3 has 16 residues. CDR1 SGHTA and CDR2 FQGNSA come from the germline V gene. Trimming stripped 1 base from V and 1 base from J, with 11 bases between. The CDR3 here is CASSLEGTTSNQPQHF. In nucleotides, the CDR3 is TGTGCCAGCAGCTTAGAGGGGACTACAAGCAATCAGCCCCAGCATTTT.

The rearrangement links TRBV6-6 to TRBJ2-7, with D perhaps matching TRBD1 (5 bases). The CDR3 consists of 14 residues. Germline V gives CDR1 MNHNY, CDR2 SVGAGI (reference sequence). V lost 0 bases to trimming and J lost 5 bases, with 11 bases between them. The CDR3 here is CASSYSSGSNEQYF. CDR3 DNA sequence: TGTGCCAGCAGTTACTCCTCAGGGTCCAACGAGCAGTACTTC.

The DNA for the CDR3 is TGTGCCAGCAGCTTGATGGTGTCCGGAAACACCATATATTTT. Its protein is CASSLMVSGNTIYF. V usage is TRBV7-2 and J usage is TRBJ1-3; no clear D gene. Between the trimmed V and J ends, which lost 3 bases and 4 bases, there was a span of 10 bases. This CDR3 region has 14 residues. Germline loops: CDR1 SGHTA, CDR2 FQGNSA.

This rearrangement joins TRBV18 to TRBJ2-5; no firm D call. This CDR3 region has 14 residues. The germline CDR1 and CDR2 sequences are KGHSH and LQKENI. Trimming shortened V by 0 bases and J by 2 bases, and 7 bases separated the two germline ends. The CDR3, as DNA: TGTGCCAGCTCACCACCGTCACTACAAGAGACCCAGTACTTC. This encodes CASSPPSLQETQYF.